A selection of T cell receptor beta chains follows, all from one sample in a study of blood T cell repertoires in COVID-19. Sequencing used immunoSEQ multiplex PCR; TCRdb keeps in-frame clones, though not all of them. This table has some 150,000 clones, around nine tenths appearing once. The specimen was peripheral blood. These TCRs come from a woman in her sixties or seventies with acute or convalescent COVID-19. Both conserved end residues are part of each CDR3. A D gene is named only where the DNA matches it firmly. Not every row has a clone size; where given, it reads once, few, many or a size class.

v_call,j_call,clone_size,d_call,cdr3_nt,cdr3_aa
TRBV27,TRBJ2-2,-,-,TGTGCCAGCAGTCCCGGTGTAGGGGTCAACACCGGGGAGCTGTTTTTT,CASSPGVGVNTGELFF
TRBV5-1,TRBJ2-1,-,TRBD2,TGCGCCAGCAGCCAGGGACTAGCGGGGCCCTACAATGAGCAGTTCTTC,CASSQGLAGPYNEQFF
TRBV9,TRBJ2-1,-,TRBD2,TGTGCCAGCAGCGCCCGATACCGAGCGGGGTCCTACAATGAGCAGTTCTTC,CASSARYRAGSYNEQFF
TRBV5-8,TRBJ1-6,-,-,TGTGCCAGCAGCTTAGGAGGGAATAATTCACCCCTCCACTTT,CASSLGGNNSPLHF
TRBV11-3,TRBJ1-1,few,-,TGTGCCAGCAGCTTAGTTCAGGGGATCACTGAAGCTTTCTTT,CASSLVQGITEAFF
TRBV10-3,TRBJ2-5,-,TRBD1,TGTGCCATCAGTGAGGGACAGGGGAGGGAGACCCAGTACTTC,CAISEGQGRETQYF
TRBV6-1,TRBJ1-3,-,-,TGTGCCAGCAGTGAAGGGCGGAGTAGCTCTGGAAACACCATATATTTT,CASSEGRSSSGNTIYF
TRBV6-2/TRBV6-3,TRBJ1-1,-,-,TGTGCCAGCAGTTTGAATCGTTTGAGGTTGAACACTGAAGCTTTCTTT,CASSLNRLRLNTEAFF
TRBV18,TRBJ2-6,-,TRBD2,TGTGCCAGCTCACCCGGTTCGCGGGGGGCAGGTGGGGCCAACGTCCTGACTTTC,CASSPGSRGAGGANVLTF
TRBV25-1,TRBJ2-1,-,-,TGTGCCAGCGTTCCCCTGGGGAGAGACAATGAGCAGTTCTTC,CASVPLGRDNEQFF
TRBV3-1/TRBV3-2,TRBJ1-3,few,-,TGTGCCAGCATGTTAGGAAACACCATATATTTT,CASMLGNTIYF
TRBV30,TRBJ2-5,-,TRBD1,TGTGCCTGGACCAGGACAGGGATGGGGGAGACCCAGTACTTC,CAWTRTGMGETQYF
TRBV6-5,TRBJ2-3,-,-,TGTGCCAGCAGGTGGGGCACCACAGATACGCAGTATTTT,CASRWGTTDTQYF
TRBV15,TRBJ2-3,-,-,TGTGCCACCAGCAGAGATGTTGCGGCGTCTAGCACAGATACGCAGTATTTT,CATSRDVAASSTDTQYF
TRBV27,TRBJ1-2,-,TRBD1,TGTGCCAGCAGTTCCCGACAGGGGGGTGGCTACACCTTC,CASSSRQGGGYTF
TRBV5-1,TRBJ2-6,-,-,TGCGCCAGCAGCATGACAGGTACCTCTGGGGCCAACGTCCTGACTTTC,CASSMTGTSGANVLTF
TRBV2,TRBJ2-1,-,TRBD2,TGTGCCAGCAGTGTGAGCGGGGGATACAATGAGCAGTTCTTC,CASSVSGGYNEQFF
TRBV7-2,TRBJ1-5,-,TRBD1,TGTGCCAGCAGCTTTTCCGGGACAGGATTCGGAGGGAATCAGCCCCAGCATTTT,CASSFSGTGFGGNQPQHF
TRBV6-6,TRBJ1-5,-,TRBD1,TGTGCCAGCCAAGGGACAGGGTCCTTATCGCCCCAGCATTTT,CASQGTGSLSPQHF
TRBV5-1,TRBJ2-1,-,-,TGCGCCAGCAGCTTGGATCAGGGGAGCGAGCAGTTCTTC,CASSLDQGSEQFF
TRBV9,TRBJ1-1,-,TRBD1,TGTGCCAGCCGACAGGGGGCATCGAACACTGAAGCTTTCTTT,CASRQGASNTEAFF
TRBV4-2,TRBJ2-1,-,TRBD2,TGTGCCAGCAGCCAAGATCCAACTAGCGGTCCGTACAATGAGCAGTTCTTC,CASSQDPTSGPYNEQFF
TRBV6-5,TRBJ1-6,-,TRBD1,TGTGCCAGCAGGCCCGACAGGGGGAATTCACCCCTCCACTTT,CASRPDRGNSPLHF
TRBV11-3,TRBJ2-3,-,TRBD2,TGTGCCAGCAGCTTAGGGGCCGGAATAGCGGGGTACGCGGTTACGCAGTATTTT,CASSLGAGIAGYAVTQYF
TRBV27,TRBJ1-6,-,TRBD1,TGTGCCAGCAGGACAGGGCCCTGGGGAACCCTCCACTTT,CASRTGPWGTLHF
TRBV7-2,TRBJ1-2,-,-,TGTGCCAGCAGCCCGCCCGGCGTGCGGACAGACTATGGCTACACCTTC,CASSPPGVRTDYGYTF
TRBV7-9,TRBJ2-1,-,-,TGTGCCAGCAGCAAAGGAGGCTTCGTGCCCTACAATGAGCAGTTCTTC,CASSKGGFVPYNEQFF
TRBV23-1,TRBJ1-4,once,-,TGCGCCAGCAGTCAGACAGCTCGAGAGGATGAAAAACTGTTTTTT,CASSQTAREDEKLFF
TRBV30,TRBJ1-3,-,-,TGTGCCTGGAGTGTCCGAGCTCCCCCCGGGGCTGGAAACACCATATATTTT,CAWSVRAPPGAGNTIYF
TRBV6-6,TRBJ1-2,once,TRBD1,TGTGCCAGCAGTTTAGGGACAGGCCGAGCTAACTATGGCTACACCTTC,CASSLGTGRANYGYTF
TRBV18,TRBJ1-2,-,-,TGTGCCAGCTCACCTGGGGCAGACCCTAACTATGGCTACACCTTC,CASSPGADPNYGYTF
TRBV2,TRBJ1-4,-,TRBD1,TGTGCCAGCAGTGAGAGTAGGGGGCAGGCTAATGAAAAACTGTTTTTT,CASSESRGQANEKLFF
TRBV7-2,TRBJ1-2,-,TRBD1,TGTGCCAGCAGCTTCCCAGACAGGGCTAACTATGGCTACACCTTC,CASSFPDRANYGYTF
TRBV25-1,TRBJ1-4,-,-,TGTGCCAGCAGTGAACCAGGATTCACATACAAACTGTTTTTT,CASSEPGFTYKLFF
TRBV5-1,TRBJ1-5,-,-,TGCGCCAGCAGCTTGGACGGTCAGCCCCAGCATTTT,CASSLDGQPQHF
TRBV21-1,TRBJ1-1,-,-,TGTGCCAGCAGCAAAGCGCTGAGGACAGGACCGAACACTGAAGCTTTCTTT,CASSKALRTGPNTEAFF
TRBV7-9,TRBJ2-1,-,TRBD2,TGTGCCAGCAGGGGACTAGCGGGGGGCAATGAGCAGTTCTTC,CASRGLAGGNEQFF
TRBV5-1,TRBJ1-2,-,-,TGCGCCAGCAGCTTGGGAGGGACGGGAGAATATGGCTACACCTTC,CASSLGGTGEYGYTF
TRBV5-1,TRBJ2-3,-,-,TGCGCCAGCAGCTTGGGTCTTGCGCCCTCCACAGATACGCAGTATTTT,CASSLGLAPSTDTQYF
TRBV2,TRBJ1-1,-,-,TGTGCCAGCAGTGAAGTAAGGGGTCGGCCTTTTATGAACACTGAAGCTTTCTTT,CASSEVRGRPFMNTEAFF
TRBV5-1,TRBJ2-1,-,-,TGCGCCAGCAGCTGGTCGGGGAATGAGCAGTTCTTC,CASSWSGNEQFF
TRBV27,TRBJ1-1,-,-,TGTGCCAGCAGTTTATACGGGAACCGGTTACAAGCTTTCTTT,CASSLYGNRLQAFF
TRBV18,TRBJ1-3,-,-,TGTGCCAGCTCACCCCCCGGGTCTCTCTCTGGAAACACCATATATTTT,CASSPPGSLSGNTIYF
TRBV28,TRBJ1-2,-,-,TGTGCCAGCAGTTTACAGGGGCGGAACTATGGCTACACCTTC,CASSLQGRNYGYTF